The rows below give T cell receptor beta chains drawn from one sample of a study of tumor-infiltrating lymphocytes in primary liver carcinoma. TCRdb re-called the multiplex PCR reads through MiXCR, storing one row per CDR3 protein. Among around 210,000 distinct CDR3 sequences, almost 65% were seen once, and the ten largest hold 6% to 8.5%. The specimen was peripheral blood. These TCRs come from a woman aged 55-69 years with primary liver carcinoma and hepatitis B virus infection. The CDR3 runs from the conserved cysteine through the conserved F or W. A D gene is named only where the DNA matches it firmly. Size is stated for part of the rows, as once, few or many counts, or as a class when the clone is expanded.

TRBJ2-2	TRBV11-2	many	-	CASSPRTYTGELFF	TGTGCCAGCAGCCCACGGACATACACCGGGGAGCTGTTTTTT
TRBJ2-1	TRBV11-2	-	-	CASNLRDEQFF	TGTGCCAGCAACTTACGCGATGAGCAGTTCTTC
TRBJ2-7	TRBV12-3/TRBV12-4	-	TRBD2	CVNSLAGGTFYEQYF	TGTGTCAACAGTCTAGCGGGAGGGACTTTCTACGAGCAGTACTTC
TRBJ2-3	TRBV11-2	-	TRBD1	CANGPQGSDKDTQYF	TGTGCCAACGGCCCACAGGGGTCAGACAAAGATACGCAGTATTTT
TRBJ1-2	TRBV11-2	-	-	CANSLEPTNYDYTF	TGTGCCAACAGCTTAGAGCCTACTAACTATGACTATACCTTC
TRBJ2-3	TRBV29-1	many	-	CSGTGQLGNTQYF	TGCAGCGGGACGGGACAACTAGGGAATACGCAGTATTTT
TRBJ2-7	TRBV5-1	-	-	CASSPTVYEQYF	TGCGCCAGCAGCCCTACTGTCTACGAGCAGTACTTC
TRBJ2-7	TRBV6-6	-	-	CASSPQTYEQYF	TGTGCCAGCAGCCCTCAAACCTACGAGCAGTACTTC
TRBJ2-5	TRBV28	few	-	CASSSTRTVGVAQYF	TGTGCCAGCAGTTCTACTCGGACCGTGGGAGTGGCCCAGTACTTC
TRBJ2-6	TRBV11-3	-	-	CTSSMGTVENVLTF	TGTACCAGCAGCATGGGGACGGTGGAGAACGTCCTGACTTTC
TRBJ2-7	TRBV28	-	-	CATGHGPTYEQYF	TGTGCCACCGGACATGGGCCGACCTACGAGCAGTACTTC
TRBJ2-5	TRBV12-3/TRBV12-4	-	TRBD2	CVSSFTSGRAGETQYF	TGTGTCAGCAGTTTCACTAGCGGGAGGGCCGGGGAGACCCAGTACTTC
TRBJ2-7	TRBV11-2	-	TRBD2	CASSLDIPGLASRNAYEQYF	TGTGCCAGCAGCTTAGACATCCCGGGACTAGCGTCTCGAAACGCCTACGAGCAGTACTTT
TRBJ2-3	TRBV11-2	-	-	CASSHGSRGYTRYF	TGTGCCAGCAGCCATGGGTCTCGGGGGTATACGCGGTACTTT
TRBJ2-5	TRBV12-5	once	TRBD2	CANGLVLGLAETQYF	TGTGCTAATGGTTTGGTACTCGGACTAGCGGAGACCCAGTACTTC
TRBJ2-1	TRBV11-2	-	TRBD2	CDSSLMREWGGQFF	TGTGACAGCAGCTTAATGCGGGAGTGGGGTGGGCAGTTCTTC
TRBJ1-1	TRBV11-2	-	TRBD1	CASSLLSGGGNTEAFF	TGTGCCAGCAGCCTTCTGTCAGGGGGCGGGAACACTGAAGCTTTCTTT
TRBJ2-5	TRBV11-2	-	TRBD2	CAGSPLAGVETQHF	TGTGCCGGCAGCCCACTAGCGGGAGTAGAGACCCAGCACTTC
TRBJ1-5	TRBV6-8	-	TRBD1	CTSSCARQGVRQPQHF	TGTACCAGCAGTTGCGCGCGACAGGGGGTCCGTCAGCCCCAACATTTT
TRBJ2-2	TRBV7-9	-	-	CASSVGTQLPGELFF	TGTGCCAGCAGCGTAGGGACTCAACTACCCGGGGAGCTGTTTTTT
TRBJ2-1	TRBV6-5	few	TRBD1	CASSYPGTGAGEQFF	TGTGCCAGCAGTTACCCCGGGACAGGGGCAGGTGAGCAGTTCTTC
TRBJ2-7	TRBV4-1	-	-	CASSFRAGCEQYF	TGCGCAAGCAGCTTTCGAGCGGGCTGCGAGCAGTACTTC
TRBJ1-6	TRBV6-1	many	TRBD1	CASSALTGTGSPLHF	TGTGCCAGCAGTGCGTTGACAGGGACAGGTTCACCCCTCCACTTT
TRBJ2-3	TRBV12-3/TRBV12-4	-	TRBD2	CTSSAGTSDSTDAQYF	TGTACCAGCAGTGCCGGGACTAGCGATAGCACAGATGCGCAGTATTTT
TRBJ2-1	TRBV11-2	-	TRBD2	CASSYTTGTSGRGDEQFF	TGTGCCAGCAGCTACACCACCGGGACTAGCGGGAGGGGTGATGAGCAGTTCTTC
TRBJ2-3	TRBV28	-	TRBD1	CASSPRLGTGPTDTQYF	TGTGCCAGCAGTCCACGCCTCGGGACAGGGCCCACAGATACGCAGTATTTT
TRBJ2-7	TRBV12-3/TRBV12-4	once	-	CASRPQGMTYEQYF	TGTGCCAGTCGTCCCCAGGGGATGACCTACGAGCAGTACTTC
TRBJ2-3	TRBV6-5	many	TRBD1	CASATPGQGVDTQYF	TGTGCCAGCGCTACACCGGGACAGGGGGTAGATACGCAGTATTTT
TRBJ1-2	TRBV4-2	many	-	CASSQEIGGKSGYTF	TGTGCCAGCAGCCAAGAGATCGGGGGAAAGTCGGGCTACACCTTC